These 7 T cell receptor beta chains originate from one sample sequenced in a study of blood T cells in healthy people across ages. Together with a sample-barcoded 5' primer, a J-beta primer mix was included in a second PCR lasting 7 to 11 cycles. TCRdb recomputed calls from the 5' RACE reads with MiXCR, one row per CDR3 protein. Among over a million distinct CDR3 sequences listed, roughly 59% were seen once. The sample taken for sequencing was blood. Receptors originate from a man in his late teens or twenties in good health.

This clonotype was seen a handful of times. The chain carries TRBV29-1 and TRBJ2-3, with 10 bases lining up with TRBD2. Per the germline V gene, CDR1 is SQVTM and CDR2 is ANQGSEA. The J segment lost 3 bases and the V segment lost 1 base, leaving 1 base of the junction unmatched. The CDR3 is made up of 14 amino acids. The CDR3 reads CSVEVAGGTDTQYF. The CDR3 DNA sequence: TGCAGCGTTGAAGTAGCGGGGGGAACAGATACGCAGTATTTT.

This chain links TRBV29-1 with TRBJ1-1; no reliable D call. V lost 1 base and J lost 4, with 13 bases in between. In germline, CDR1 is SQVTM, CDR2 ANQGSEA. The CDR3 sequence is 14 residues long. For the CDR3, the DNA is TGCAGCGTTGAAGGCTCCTCAGAGAGCACTGAAGCTTTCTTT. This translates into CSVEGSSESTEAFF.

This sequence joins TRBV24-1 and TRBJ2-1; D is undetermined. CDR1 is KGHDR, CDR2 SFDVKD, per germline. The V end lost 3 bases, the J end lost 5 bases, and 7 bases lay between the germline ends. The CDR3 extends over 13 amino acids. The CDR3: CATSDGPNNEQFF. The CDR3 region has the DNA TGTGCCACCAGTGATGGGCCTAACAATGAGCAGTTCTTC.

The chain has TRBV29-1 and TRBJ2-3; D is possibly TRBD1 or TRBD2 (5 bases each). Germline CDR1 reads SQVTM; CDR2 reads ANQGSEA. This CDR3 spans 14 amino acids. V was shortened by 6 bases and J by 0 bases, with 13 bases between the two germline ends. The CDR3 nucleotides are TGCAGCGTAAGGGACGGAAGAAGCACAGATACGCAGTATTTT. This encodes CSVRDGRSTDTQYF.

The rearrangement links TRBV6-6 to TRBJ2-1, with D possibly being TRBD2 (5 bases). The CDR3 loop spans 16 amino acids. Germline CDR1 reads MNHNY; CDR2 reads SVGAGI (reference sequence). V was trimmed by 2 bases and J by 8 bases, leaving 19 bases between them. The CDR3 protein is CASSYITAGKGDEQFF. The CDR3 nucleotides are TGTGCCAGCAGTTACATCACCGCCGGGAAGGGCGATGAGCAGTTCTTC.

The rearrangement joins TRBV28 to TRBJ2-7; D might be TRBD2 (5 bases). The V end was cut by 7 bases, the J end by 2 bases, with 12 bases between. This CDR3 has 13 amino acids. Germline CDR1 MDHEN, CDR2 SYDVKM. CDR3 sequence: CASTDAGTYEQYF. In nucleotides, the CDR3 is TGTGCCAGCACCGACGCGGGTACCTACGAGCAGTACTTC.

The V call is TRBV20-1, the J call TRBJ1-2; no definite D call. V dropped 1 base and J dropped 1 base, with 7 bases sitting between them. Germline V gives CDR1 DFQATT, CDR2 SNEGSKA (reference sequence). This CDR3 is built from 13 residues. CDR3 DNA: TGCAGTGCTAGAGTTTTCATTAACTATGGCTACACCTTC. Amino acids: CSARVFINYGYTF.